A single sample gave rise to the 25 T cell receptor beta chains below, sequenced in a study of shared clonotypes between healthy human individuals. Libraries were prepared by immunoSEQ multiplex PCR; TCRdb keeps only in-frame clonotypes and omits some of them. This table holds 700,000 to 950,000 clones, 96% found once. CD8 cells regarded as naive lacked CD45RO, were positively chosen for CCR7, and omitted terminally differentiated effector memory CD45RA+ cells. The sample was naive CD8+ T cells sorted from blood. The source is a man aged 30-40 years in good health.

V and J are TRBV7-3 and TRBJ2-7; D gene uncertain. Germline CDR1 SGHTA, CDR2 FQGTGA. Trimming cost V 2 bases and J 0 bases, with 11 bases left between them. There are 15 residues in the CDR3. The CDR3 DNA reads as TGTGCCAGCAGCTTATTTCCAGGTAACTCCTACGAGCAGTACTTC. As protein: CASSLFPGNSYEQYF.

CDR3 DNA sequence: TGTGCCAGCGAGGGTAGGGGGCCGTCGAGCTCCTACGAGCAGTACTTC. Translating gives CASEGRGPSSSYEQYF. The rearrangement uses TRBV7-9 and TRBJ2-7; 7 bases line up with TRBD1. Per the germline V gene, CDR1 is SEHNR and CDR2 is FQNEAQ (reference sequence). This CDR3 is 16 amino acids long. V gave up 8 bases and J gave up 0 bases; unmatched junction bases: 13.

The chain joins TRBV5-1 to TRBJ1-1; TRBD1 might be the D (5 bases). V shed 4 bases and J shed 3 bases, with 13 bases lying between them. CDR3 length: 14 amino acids. Germline V gene sequence: CDR1 SGHRS, CDR2 YFSETQ. This chain's CDR3 is CASSPTAGDTEAFF. DNA of the CDR3: TGCGCCAGCAGCCCGACGGCGGGGGACACTGAAGCTTTCTTT. The whole variable domain, remainder taken from reference TRBV5-1 and TRBJ1-1, is KAGVTQTPRYLIKTRGQQVTLSCSPISGHRSVSWYQQTPGQGLQFLFEYFSETQRNKGNFPGRFSGRQFSNSRSEMNVSTLELGDSALYLCASSPTAGDTEAFFGQGTRLTVV.

The chain links TRBV7-6 to TRBJ2-1, with 12 bases lining up with TRBD2. The CDR3 covers 17 residues. Per germline, CDR1 SGHVS and CDR2 FNYEAQ. Losses at the gene ends were 4 bases for V and 0 bases for J; bases not matched to a gene: 4. In DNA form, the CDR3 reads TGTGCCAGCAGCTCGAGACTAGCGGGAGACTCCTACAATGAGCAGTTCTTC. This encodes CASSSRLAGDSYNEQFF.

The V call is TRBV4-1, the J call TRBJ2-3; 13 bases are shared with TRBD2. The germline gives CDR1 MGHRA, CDR2 YSYEKL. This CDR3 contains 16 residues. V was pared by 3 bases and J by 4 bases, with 4 bases of the junction left unmatched. Written as DNA, the CDR3 is TGCGCCAGCAGCCAGGAACTAGCGGGAGGGGCAGATACGCAGTATTTT. Translated: CASSQELAGGADTQYF.

V usage is TRBV11-2 and J usage is TRBJ2-7; 8 bases are shared with TRBD2. Germline V gene data show CDR1 as SGHAT and CDR2 as FQNNGV. V was clipped by 0 bases and J by 2 bases; unmatched bases: 3. The CDR3 is 15 residues long. DNA for the CDR3: TGTGCCAGCAGCTTAGAACTAGCGGACCCCTACGAGCAGTACTTC. Its translation is CASSLELADPYEQYF.

The gene calls are TRBV10-2 and TRBJ2-5; D gene unclear. The V and J ends lost 8 bases and 7 bases respectively, with 20 bases between them. In germline, CDR1 is WSHSY, CDR2 SAAADI. The CDR3 sequence is 14 residues long. The CDR3 DNA follows: TGCGCCAGCTTATCCCCTATTAGTTCAGGGACCCAGTACTTC. This encodes CASLSPISSGTQYF.

The J gene is TRBJ2-3, the V gene TRBV27; 9 nucleotides agree with TRBD2. Germline V gene lookup returns CDR1 MNHEY and CDR2 SMNVEV (reference sequence). The length of the CDR3 is 15 residues. Trimming took 6 bases from V and 0 from J; bases not matched to a gene: 4. The CDR3 region is CASRVLAGSTDTQYF. The CDR3 DNA is TGTGCCAGCAGAGTACTAGCGGGTAGCACAGATACGCAGTATTTT.

The V and J genes are TRBV28 and TRBJ2-7; 8 nucleotides align to TRBD2. This CDR3 contains 15 residues. Germline CDR1 MDHEN, CDR2 SYDVKM. V shed 3 bases, J shed 5 bases, and the junction held 9 bases outside the gene matches. The CDR3 sequence: CASSLGSGIKDEQYF. Here the CDR3 DNA reads TGTGCCAGCAGTTTGGGTAGCGGGATCAAAGACGAGCAGTACTTC.

The rearrangement uses TRBV7-9 and TRBJ2-1; 7 bases fit TRBD1. Germline loops: CDR1 SEHNR, CDR2 FQNEAQ (reference sequence). The length of the CDR3 is 16 residues. V was clipped by 5 bases and J by 4 bases; unmatched bases: 11. This CDR3 reads CASSDTDRAYYNEQFF. The CDR3, as DNA: TGTGCCAGCAGCGACACAGACAGGGCATATTACAATGAGCAGTTCTTC.

This sequence joins TRBV9 and TRBJ1-2; a possible D gene is TRBD1 (5 bases). Trimming left V 0 bases short and J 2 bases short, with 17 bases between. This CDR3 spans 17 amino acids. Germline V gives CDR1 SGDLS, CDR2 YYNGEE. CDR3 nucleotides: TGTGCCAGCAGCGTAGATCCCCACACAGGTTTGAACTATGGCTACACCTTC. Translation: CASSVDPHTGLNYGYTF. The full variable domain, with the rest looked up from reference TRBV9 and TRBJ1-2, is DSGVTQTPKHLITATGQRVTLRCSPRSGDLSVYWYQQSLDQGLQFLIQYYNGEERAKGNILERFSAQQFPDLHSELNLSSLELGDSALYFCASSVDPHTGLNYGYTFGSGTRLTVV.

This chain links TRBV5-4 with TRBJ2-3, with TRBD2 matching over 13 bases. Germline assignment: CDR1 SGHNT and CDR2 YYREEE (reference sequence). The J segment lost 4 bases and the V segment lost 4 bases, leaving 15 bases of the junction unmatched. This CDR3 spans 19 amino acids. CDR3 nucleotides: TGTGCCAGCAGCCCCGTAGCTTATCGACTAGCGGGAGGTTCAGATACGCAGTATTTT. It specifies CASSPVAYRLAGGSDTQYF. Complete variable domain (other parts from reference TRBV5-4 and TRBJ2-3): ETGVTQSPTHLIKTRGQQVTLRCSSQSGHNTVSWYQQALGQGPQFIFQYYREEENGRGNFPPRFSGLQFPNYSSELNVNALELDDSALYLCASSPVAYRLAGGSDTQYFGPGTRLTVL.

This chain connects TRBV5-5 to TRBJ1-5, with D possibly TRBD1 on 5 matching bases. CDR3 size: 13 residues. Germline V lookup: CDR1 SGHKS, CDR2 YYEKEE (reference sequence). The germline V and J ends were trimmed by 7 bases and 4 bases, with 12 bases remaining between them. The CDR3 nucleotides are TGTGCCAGCCACGGGGGAGTAAATCAGCCCCAGCATTTT. It translates to CASHGGVNQPQHF. The variable domain in full, completed from reference TRBV5-5 and TRBJ1-5, reads DAGVTQSPTHLIKTRGQQVTLRCSPISGHKSVSWYQQVLGQGPQFIFQYYEKEERGRGNFPDRFSARQFPNYSSELNVNALLLGDSALYLCASHGGVNQPQHFGDGTRLSIL.

CDR3 loop: CASSDYTGTGLYSNQPQHF. CDR3 nucleotides: TGTGCCAGCAGTGACTACACCGGGACAGGGCTATATAGCAATCAGCCCCAGCATTTT. The chain employs TRBV2 and TRBJ1-5; 9 nucleotides align to TRBD1. The germline V gene has CDR1 SNHLY and CDR2 FYNNEI. The CDR3 extends over 19 amino acids. Unmatched junction bases numbered 12, after V lost 3 bases and J lost 0 bases. Based on the CDR3 plus reference TRBV2 and TRBJ1-5, the full variable domain is EPEVTQTPSHQVTQMGQEVILRCVPISNHLYFYWYRQILGQKVEFLVSFYNNEISEKSEIFDDQFSVERPDGSNFTLKIRSTKLEDSAMYFCASSDYTGTGLYSNQPQHFGDGTRLSIL.

This chain connects TRBV7-9 to TRBJ2-3; D ambiguous. CDR1 and CDR2 (germline): SEHNR, FQNEAQ (reference sequence). This CDR3 has 16 amino acids. Trimming pared 4 bases from V and 2 bases from J, leaving 16 bases between. Written as DNA, the CDR3 is TGTGCCAGCAGCTCCCTTGAGGTCACCCTCACAGATACGCAGTATTTT. It specifies CASSSLEVTLTDTQYF.

This rearrangement joins TRBV27 to TRBJ2-7, with D unclear. This CDR3 region has 14 residues. Germline V gene lookup returns CDR1 MNHEY and CDR2 SMNVEV (reference sequence). Trimming removed 2 bases from V and 3 bases from J, with 11 bases in between. The chain's CDR3 is CASSLGVPYYEQYF. As DNA, the CDR3 is TGTGCCAGCAGTTTAGGGGTCCCCTACTACGAGCAGTACTTC.

V gene TRBV7-9 combines with J gene TRBJ2-7; D possibly corresponds to TRBD2 (5 bases). Trimming removed 5 bases from V and 6 bases from J, with 17 bases in between. CDR1 is SEHNR, CDR2 FQNEAQ, per germline (reference sequence). CDR3 length: 14 residues. CDR3 loop: CASSPPDTGFEQYF. CDR3 DNA sequence: TGTGCCAGCAGCCCCCCCGACACGGGATTCGAGCAGTACTTC.

This clone was seen a single time. The rearrangement uses TRBV7-9 and TRBJ2-2; tentative D call: TRBD1 (6 bases). Per the germline V gene, CDR1 is SEHNR and CDR2 is FQNEAQ (reference sequence). Trimming stripped 5 bases from V and 9 bases from J, with 10 bases between. The CDR3 has 12 amino acids. The CDR3 reads CASSQGQRELFF. The DNA for the CDR3 is TGTGCCAGCAGCCAAGGACAGAGGGAGCTGTTTTTT.

The chain combines TRBV9 with TRBJ2-5; no clear D gene. This CDR3 has 15 amino acids. The germline gives CDR1 SGDLS, CDR2 YYNGEE. V shed 0 bases and J shed 0 bases, with 9 bases lying between them. DNA for the CDR3: TGTGCCAGCAGCGTAGTTGGCACAGACCAAGAGACCCAGTACTTC. It is translated as CASSVVGTDQETQYF.

The chain combines TRBV18 with TRBJ1-2, with D unclear. V was shortened by 3 bases and J by 8 bases, with 10 bases between the two germline ends. This CDR3 spans 12 amino acids. The germline gives CDR1 KGHSH, CDR2 LQKENI. This CDR3 reads CASSPGPEGYTF. CDR3 bases: TGTGCCAGCTCACCGGGTCCCGAGGGCTACACCTTC.

CDR3 DNA sequence: TGCGCCAGCAGTGATGGACAGCTCCCCAGGGATACGCAGTATTTT. It specifies CASSDGQLPRDTQYF. This chain uses TRBV10-2 with TRBJ2-3; D may be TRBD1 (6 bases). Trimming stripped 3 bases from V and 6 bases from J, with 16 bases between. The CDR3 runs to 15 residues. The V gene's germline CDR1 is WSHSY and CDR2 SAAADI.

The chain links TRBV13 to TRBJ2-7, with TRBD1 matching over 8 bases. The CDR3 is 15 amino acids. V lost 4 bases and J lost 2; bases outside the gene matches: 7. Per germline, CDR1 PRHDT and CDR2 FYEKMQ (reference sequence). CDR3 sequence: CASSSLGQGAYEQYF. Written as DNA, the CDR3 is TGTGCCAGCAGCTCCCTCGGACAGGGAGCCTACGAGCAGTACTTC.

This chain joins TRBV6-4 and TRBJ2-1; maybe TRBD2 (5 bases). Germline V CDR1 and CDR2: MRHNA, SNTAGT. Trimming cost V 2 bases and J 3 bases, with 14 bases left between them. This CDR3 has 16 amino acids. CDR3 residues: CASSDRPGVGYNEQFF. In DNA, the CDR3 is TGTGCCAGCAGTGACCGTCCCGGGGTTGGCTACAATGAGCAGTTCTTC.

The gene calls are TRBV6-1 and TRBJ2-1; 9 bases are a match to TRBD1. V lost 4 bases to trimming and J lost 3 bases; unmatched junction nucleotides: 10. The germline CDR1 and CDR2 sequences are MNHNS and SASEGT. This CDR3 contains 17 residues. The CDR3 region is CASSVATGTGLYNEQFF. In DNA form, the CDR3 reads TGTGCCAGCAGTGTTGCAACCGGGACAGGGCTCTACAATGAGCAGTTCTTC.

In nucleotides, the CDR3 is TGTGCCAGCAGTGCTGACAGGTATAGCAATCAGCCCCAGCATTTT. It encodes CASSADRYSNQPQHF. The chain employs TRBV6-1 and TRBJ1-5, with a tentative D call TRBD1 (6 bases). The CDR3 totals 15 residues. Per germline, CDR1 MNHNS and CDR2 SASEGT. V gave up 4 bases and J gave up 0 bases, with 10 bases separating them.